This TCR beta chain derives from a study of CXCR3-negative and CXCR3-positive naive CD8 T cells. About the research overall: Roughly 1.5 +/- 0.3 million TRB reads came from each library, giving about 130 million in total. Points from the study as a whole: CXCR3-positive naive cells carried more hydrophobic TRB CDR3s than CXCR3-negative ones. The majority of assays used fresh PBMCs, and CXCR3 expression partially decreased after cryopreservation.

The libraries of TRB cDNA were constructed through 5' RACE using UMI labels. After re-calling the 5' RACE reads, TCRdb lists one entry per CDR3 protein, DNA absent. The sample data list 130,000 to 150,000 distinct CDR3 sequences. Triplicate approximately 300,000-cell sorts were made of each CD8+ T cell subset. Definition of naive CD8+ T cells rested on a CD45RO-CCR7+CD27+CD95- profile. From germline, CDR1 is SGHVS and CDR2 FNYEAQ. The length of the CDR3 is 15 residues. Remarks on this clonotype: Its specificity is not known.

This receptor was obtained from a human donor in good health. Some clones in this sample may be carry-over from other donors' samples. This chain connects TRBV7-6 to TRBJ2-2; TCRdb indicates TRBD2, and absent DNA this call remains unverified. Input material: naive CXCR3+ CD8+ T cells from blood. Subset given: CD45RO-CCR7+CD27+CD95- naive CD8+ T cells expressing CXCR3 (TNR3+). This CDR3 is CASSYGTSRTGELFF.